The entry below describes one TCR beta chain. It lacks a known antigen. Per-nucleotide qualities are absent, and no much larger clonotype sits a single base away. These data are taken from a study of cytomegalovirus exposure and HLA in healthy donors (dated by TCRdb to about 2017). Concerning the study at large: A later analysis indicated that the 90 to 150 validation repertoires were generated on the platform also employed for the roughly 720 repertoires of the first cohort. High-throughput TCR immunosequencing, statistical association of individual TCRs with disease status, and machine learning were combined to predict cytomegalovirus infection status. In addition to the first cohort of approximately 670 subjects, a separate validation cohort of approximately 120 different subjects was used. The study aimed to test whether signatures of past pathogen exposure could be identified by cataloging public T cell receptors.

Donors formed part of the validation cohort, which comprised over a hundred subjects and was distinct from the first cohort of under 850 subjects. Study-level results and caveats: A total of 150 or so TCR beta chains were listed by the study as associated with cytomegalovirus. In a later analysis, TCRs clustered in the first cohort were found to also tend to co-occur in the approximately 120 validation repertoires, with approximately 93% of cluster scores above 0. The authors suggested that the approach could potentially be generalized to other disease states and immunological phenotypes. Cytomegalovirus status was reported to be diagnosed by the classifier with high specificity and sensitivity in both the original and validation cohorts. A later analysis had no HLA typing for the validation cohort, so co-occurrence there was scored across all 120 or so repertoires. In vitro tests confirmed that a few of the cytomegalovirus-associated TCR beta chains recognize cytomegalovirus antigens. Most TCR sequences were observed very rarely across donors, whereas some public TCRs were present in many individuals.

V is shortened by 7 bases, J by 2 bases, and the region joining them spans 11 bases. The CDR3 covers 13 residues, taking in both the cysteine and the phenylalanine. The retained sequence is limited to the CDR3, 39 bases, with the frame set at the first base. Taken from the germline V gene (reference sequence), the CDR1 and CDR2 loops are SEHNR and FQNEAQ. Library method: the immunoSEQ multiplex PCR assay. The source study handled its data this way. A statistical classification framework was developed to diagnose cytomegalovirus status using the catalog of TCR beta chain sequences. TCRdb's version of the immuneACCESS table is confined to in-frame rearrangements and falls short of the full clone set. An unresolved V gene accounts for under half of the shortfall where checked; the remainder is of unknown origin. V and J calls and clone size follow that table, whereas D and trimming were derived from the DNA. This sample lists 150,000 to 200,000 clones; 86% were detected once. Clones ranked in the top ten supply roughly 1.5% of the sample.

The receptor was derived from a woman aged 18-29 years in good health and CMV-seronegative. The sequenced material came from PBMCs. This chain joins TRBV7-9 to TRBJ2-5; possibly the D gene is TRBD1, per 6 matching bases. The DNA sequence is as follows: TGTGCCAGCAATACAGGGAATCAAGAGACCCAGTACTTC. This gives the protein CASNTGNQETQYF.